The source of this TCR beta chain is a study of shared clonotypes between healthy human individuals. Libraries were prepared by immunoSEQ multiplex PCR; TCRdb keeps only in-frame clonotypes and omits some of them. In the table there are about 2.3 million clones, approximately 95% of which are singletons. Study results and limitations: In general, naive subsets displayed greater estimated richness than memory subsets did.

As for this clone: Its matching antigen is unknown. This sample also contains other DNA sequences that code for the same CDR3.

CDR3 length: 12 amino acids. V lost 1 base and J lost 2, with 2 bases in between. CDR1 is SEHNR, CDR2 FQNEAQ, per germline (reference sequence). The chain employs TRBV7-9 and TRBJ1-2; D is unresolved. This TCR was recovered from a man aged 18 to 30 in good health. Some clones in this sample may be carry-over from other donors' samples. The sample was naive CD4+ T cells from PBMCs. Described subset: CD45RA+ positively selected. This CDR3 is CASSLGNYGYTF. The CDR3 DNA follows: TGTGCCAGCAGCTTAGGAAACTATGGCTACACCTTC.